What follows are 18 T cell receptor beta chains derived from one specimen sequenced in a study of CD8+CD57+ T cells in acquired aplastic anemia. It was genomic DNA that served as the template for profiling TCR beta VDJ and CDR3. TCRdb recomputed calls from the reads with MiXCR, one row per CDR3 protein. The top ten clones hold about 2.9% of a sample with approximately 170,000 distinct CDR3 sequences, less than 50% of them seen once. Sequencing involved patients with CD8+CD57+ cell expansion previously shown by flow cytometry. The specimen sequenced was sorted CD4+, CD8+, or CD8+CD57+ T cells (not recorded which) from PBMCs. Receptors originate from a human donor with aplastic anemia.

This clonotype has ten or more counts. The chain recombines TRBV7-3 with TRBJ2-5; 8 nucleotides line up with TRBD1. V was pared by 5 bases and J by 4 bases, with 9 bases of the junction left unmatched. The CDR3 length is 15 residues. Germline V gives CDR1 SGHTA, CDR2 FQGTGA. CDR3 DNA: TGTGCCAGCAGCCCCCGGACAGGGTCACGAGAGACCCAGTACTTC. This sequence encodes CASSPRTGSRETQYF.

This clonotype occurred many times. The chain has TRBV6-1 and TRBJ2-1; TRBD2 matches 11 bases. This CDR3 contains 14 residues. Germline CDR1 is MNHNS and CDR2 is SASEGT. The V segment lost 5 bases and the J segment 4 bases; nucleotides outside the gene matches: 1. CDR3 bases: TGTGCCAGCAGTCTAGCGGGAGGATACAATGAGCAGTTCTTC. Protein product: CASSLAGGYNEQFF.

The chain carries TRBV15 and TRBJ1-4; unclear D gene. Trimming took 0 bases from V and 8 from J, leaving 10 bases between them. CDR3 length equals 14 residues. Germline V CDR1 and CDR2: LNHNV, YYDKDF (reference sequence). In DNA form, the CDR3 reads TGTGCCACCAGCAGAGATCGCGGGCCGGAAAAACTGTTTTTT. It yields the protein CATSRDRGPEKLFF.

Of note for this clonotype: A single base separates this from a much larger clone, so it may be a read error. The V gene is TRBV11-2, the J gene TRBJ2-6, with D perhaps TRBD1 or TRBD2 (5 bases each). Germline V gives CDR1 SGHAT, CDR2 FQNNGV. The CDR3 extends over 16 amino acids. The CDR3 is CASSRDPNSGANVLAF. The CDR3 nucleotides are TGTGCCAGCAGCAGGGACCCAAACTCTGGGGCCAACGTCCTGGCTTTC.

The chain is built from TRBV25-1 and TRBJ1-1; TRBD1 aligns across 7 bases. CDR1 is MGHDK, CDR2 SYGVNS, per germline. This CDR3 is 17 amino acids long. J was trimmed by 4 bases and V by 1 base; bases with no gene match: 12. The CDR3 DNA follows: TGTGCCAGCAGTGAATCTCCCAAAACAGGGGCAAGCACTGAAGCTTTCTTT. Its protein is CASSESPKTGASTEAFF.

In its sample, this clonotype was seen many times. The V and J genes are TRBV4-3 and TRBJ1-3, with 7 bases matching TRBD1. The CDR3 runs 16 residues. Germline CDR1 LGHNA, CDR2 YSLEER. V gave up 0 bases and J gave up 2 bases; unmatched junction bases: 4. CDR3 region: CASSQENRGPGNTIYF. CDR3 coding DNA: TGCGCCAGCAGCCAAGAGAACAGGGGTCCTGGAAACACCATATATTTT.

This clonotype was recorded many times. The genes are TRBV11-2 and TRBJ1-1; D ambiguous. The length of the CDR3 is 16 residues. CDR1 SGHAT and CDR2 FQNNGV come from the germline V gene. Trimming left V 7 bases short and J 6 bases short, with 24 bases between. Here the CDR3 reads CASTQSPLGPAAEAFF. The CDR3 DNA reads as TGTGCCAGCACCCAATCCCCATTAGGGCCGGCCGCTGAAGCTTTCTTT.

In this sample, this clonotype turned up many times. The V and J genes are TRBV5-4 and TRBJ2-3; D possibly corresponds to TRBD2 (6 bases). Trimming removed 1 base from V and 2 bases from J, with 17 bases in between. CDR3 length: 17 amino acids. Germline assignment: CDR1 SGHNT and CDR2 YYREEE (reference sequence). CDR3 protein: CASSLKVRGADTDTQYF. The CDR3 coding sequence is TGTGCCAGCAGCTTGAAAGTCCGCGGGGCCGACACAGATACGCAGTATTTT. The full variable domain, with the rest looked up from reference TRBV5-4 and TRBJ2-3, is ETGVTQSPTHLIKTRGQQVTLRCSSQSGHNTVSWYQQALGQGPQFIFQYYREEENGRGNFPPRFSGLQFPNYSSELNVNALELDDSALYLCASSLKVRGADTDTQYFGPGTRLTVL.

This chain uses TRBV20-1 with TRBJ2-3; 10 bases are a match to TRBD2. This CDR3 has 14 amino acids. CDR1 and CDR2 (germline): DFQATT, SNEGSKA (reference sequence). V lost 3 bases to trimming and J lost 4 bases; unmatched junction nucleotides: 4. The CDR3 region has the DNA TGCAGTGCTAGCCGAGCGGGGGGGCCAGATACGCAGTATTTT. This sequence encodes CSASRAGGPDTQYF.

In this sample, this clonotype turned up once. The rearrangement uses TRBV5-1 and TRBJ1-6; 8 bases are a match to TRBD1. The CDR3 is 15 residues long. The germline V gene encodes CDR1 SGHRS and CDR2 YFSETQ. V lost 0 bases, J lost 7 bases, and 3 bases stayed unmatched. In DNA form, the CDR3 reads TGCGCCAGCAGCTTGGCCCCAGGGGGCAATTCACCCCTCCACTTT. Protein sequence: CASSLAPGGNSPLHF.

This chain joins TRBV25-1 and TRBJ2-7; no clear D. The CDR3 is 13 residues long. Trimming removed 3 bases at V and 4 bases at J, with 10 bases between. Per the germline V gene, CDR1 is MGHDK and CDR2 is SYGVNS. The CDR3 sequence is CASSEEGFYEQYV. The CDR3 region has the DNA TGTGCCAGCAGTGAGGAAGGGTTTTACGAGCAGTACGTC.

In this sample, this clonotype turned up many times. CDR3 nucleotide sequence: TGCAGTGCTAGATTTGCAGGAAACACAGATACGCAGTATTTT. As protein: CSARFAGNTDTQYF. The rearrangement uses TRBV20-1 and TRBJ2-3; D uncertain. The CDR3 covers 14 residues. CDR1 and CDR2 (germline): DFQATT, SNEGSKA (reference sequence). V lost 2 bases and J 2 bases, leaving 11 bases between the germline ends.

The V gene is TRBV7-9, the J gene TRBJ2-2, with D maybe TRBD1 (5 bases). CDR1 and CDR2 from the germline V gene are SEHNR and FQNEAQ (reference sequence). The CDR3 length is 13 residues. With 8 bases removed from V and 0 bases from J, the gap between germline ends came to 7 bases. The CDR3 loop reads CASGASNTGELFF. The CDR3 nucleotides are TGTGCCAGCGGGGCGTCGAACACCGGGGAGCTGTTTTTT.

J is TRBJ2-7 and V is TRBV25-1, with 9 bases that match TRBD1. V shed 5 bases, J shed 5 bases, and the junction held 7 bases outside the gene matches. The CDR3 runs to 14 residues. Germline V gives CDR1 MGHDK, CDR2 SYGVNS. The CDR3 DNA reads TGTGCCAGCAGTACGGGACAGGGTAGCAACGAGCAGTACTTC. It specifies CASSTGQGSNEQYF.

A few counts support this clonotype. This chain uses TRBV20-1 with TRBJ2-7; 10 bases agree with TRBD2. Losses at the gene ends were 1 base for V and 8 bases for J; bases not matched to a gene: 2. The germline gives CDR1 DFQATT, CDR2 SNEGSKA (reference sequence). CDR3 length equals 12 residues. Written as DNA, the CDR3 is TGCAGTGCTAGAGGGACTAGCGGTAAGCAGTACTTC. Translation gives CSARGTSGKQYF.

Many counts were recorded for this clonotype. The chain joins TRBV12-5 to TRBJ1-6; 11 bases agree with TRBD1. Losses at the gene ends were 4 bases for V and 9 bases for J; bases not matched to a gene: 5. The CDR3 spans 15 residues. Germline V CDR1 and CDR2: LGHNT, FRNRAP. The CDR3: CASGSSGTGGSPLHF. The CDR3 DNA sequence: TGTGCTAGTGGTTCATCCGGGACAGGGGGTTCACCCCTCCACTTT.

To note about this clonotype: A read error may explain this, as a much larger clone is one base away. The chain has TRBV2 and TRBJ1-4; no firm D call. Germline lookup yields CDR1 SNHLY and CDR2 FYNNEI. The CDR3 is made up of 17 amino acids. The CDR3 region has the DNA TGTGCCGGCAGTCGTGGGAAAACCCCAGCAACTAATGAAAAACTGTTTTTT. Its protein is CAGSRGKTPATNEKLFF.

The sample holds many counts of this clonotype. The rearrangement joins TRBV7-6 to TRBJ2-3, with a tentative D call TRBD2 (6 bases). The germline CDR1 and CDR2 sequences are SGHVS and FNYEAQ. V shed 0 bases and J shed 5 bases, with 9 bases lying between them. The CDR3 runs 14 residues. This CDR3 is CASSLAAGGDTQYF. For the CDR3, the DNA is TGTGCCAGCAGCTTAGCAGCCGGGGGAGATACGCAGTATTTT.